These T cell receptor beta chains were read from a single sample in a study of blood T cell repertoires in COVID-19. Data came from immunoSEQ multiplex PCR; TCRdb stores just in-frame clones and leaves some out. The data contain about 350,000 clones, about 90% of them singletons. Sequencing was carried out using PBMCs or T cells enriched from blood (not recorded which). All receptors derive from a woman in her twenties or thirties who had recovered from COVID-19. Each CDR3 is given with its conserved first and last residue. The D gene is left open where the match is weak. Size is omitted from some rows. Given values are once, few, many or a class for expanded clones.

j_call | v_call | clone_size | d_call | cdr3_nt | cdr3_aa
TRBJ2-1 | TRBV9 | NA | TRBD1 | TGTGCCAGCAGCCGGGACAGGGGGCGTAACAATGAGCAGTTCTTC | CASSRDRGRNNEQFF
TRBJ2-2 | TRBV9 | NA | NA | TGTGCCAGCAGCGTAGGGGCAGGAACCGGGGAGCTGTTTTTT | CASSVGAGTGELFF
TRBJ2-2 | TRBV27 | NA | NA | TGTGCCAGCAGTTTGGGGGGAAACGGGGAGCTGTTTTTT | CASSLGGNGELFF
TRBJ2-7 | TRBV2 | NA | TRBD1 | TGTGCCAGCACCCCACAGGGGTTCCCCTACGAGCAGTACTTC | CASTPQGFPYEQYF
TRBJ1-6 | TRBV6-5 | NA | TRBD1 | TGTGCCAGCAGTTTATACAGGGGTTTCAATTCACCCCTCCACTTT | CASSLYRGFNSPLHF
TRBJ1-3 | TRBV6-1 | NA | NA | TGTGCCAGCAGTGAACCAGGGGTTATGAGAAACACCATATATTTT | CASSEPGVMRNTIYF
TRBJ1-2 | TRBV27 | NA | NA | TGTGCCAGCAGCTACCGGACAGATTCTAACTATGGCTACACCTTC | CASSYRTDSNYGYTF
TRBJ1-6 | TRBV2 | NA | NA | TGTGCCAGCCAAGTCGCGGGCAGTAGCTCCTATAATTCACCCCTCCACTTT | CASQVAGSSSYNSPLHF
TRBJ1-1 | TRBV28 | NA | NA | TGTGCCAGCAGTGTTTCGTACATAAGAAGGGGTACAGCTTTCTTT | CASSVSYIRRGTAFF
TRBJ2-5 | TRBV19 | NA | NA | TGTGCCAGTAGTATGCGTCTGGACCGGGAGGAGACCCAGTACTTC | CASSMRLDREETQYF
TRBJ2-2 | TRBV27 | NA | TRBD2 | TGTGCCAGCAGTTTACTAGCGGGGGGGAACACCGGGGAGCTGTTTTTT | CASSLLAGGNTGELFF
TRBJ1-5 | TRBV30 | NA | NA | TGTGCCTGGAGTGTACCGGTTAGCAATCAGCCCCAGCATTTT | CAWSVPVSNQPQHF
TRBJ1-4 | TRBV6-5 | NA | NA | TGTGCCAGCAGTTACTCGTCAAGCGCCGAAAAACTGTTTTTT | CASSYSSSAEKLFF
TRBJ1-2 | TRBV7-9 | NA | NA | TGTGCCAGCAGCAGCGGCAGAACTAACTATGGCTACACCTTC | CASSSGRTNYGYTF
TRBJ1-2 | TRBV28 | NA | NA | TGTGCCAGCGGAACGTCAGGGTATGGCTACACCTTC | CASGTSGYGYTF
TRBJ1-2 | TRBV30 | NA | NA | TGTGCCTGGAGATCCGACAGACTGATAAGCTCTAACTATGGCTACACCTTC | CAWRSDRLISSNYGYTF
TRBJ1-3 | TRBV5-4 | NA | NA | TGTGCCAGCAGCTCGGCAGGCAACTCTGGAAACACCATATATTTT | CASSSAGNSGNTIYF
TRBJ1-2 | TRBV6-5 | once | TRBD1 | TGTGCCAGCAGAACATGGACAGGGAACTATGGCTACACCTTC | CASRTWTGNYGYTF
TRBJ2-7 | TRBV4-1 | NA | NA | TGCGCCAGCAGCCAAGTCCAGGGGGGAGCCTACGAGCAGTACTTC | CASSQVQGGAYEQYF
TRBJ1-4 | TRBV11-2 | NA | NA | TGTGCCAGCAGCCCAGACAGGTTGGGGGGGAGCAGACTGTTTTTT | CASSPDRLGGSRLFF
TRBJ2-3 | TRBV13 | NA | TRBD2 | TGTGCCAGCAGCTACCTCCGCGGGGGGCCCACAGATACGCAGTATTTT | CASSYLRGGPTDTQYF
TRBJ2-3 | TRBV3-1/TRBV3-2 | once | NA | TGTGCCAGCAGCATCCGGTTCGGTAACACAGATACGCAGTATTTT | CASSIRFGNTDTQYF
TRBJ1-2 | TRBV15 | NA | NA | TGTGCCACCAGCGACAGGTATGGCTACACCTTC | CATSDRYGYTF
TRBJ2-7 | TRBV12-5 | NA | NA | TGTGCTAGTGGTTTGGGGGGGCGAGAGCAGTACTTC | CASGLGGREQYF
TRBJ1-4 | TRBV29-1 | NA | NA | TGCAGCGTTGAAACAGCTGGGGAAAAACTGTTTTTT | CSVETAGEKLFF
TRBJ1-6 | TRBV27 | NA | NA | TGTGCCAGCCTCACGGGACAACCGAAAAAGAGCTCCTATAATTCACCCCTCCACTTT | CASLTGQPKKSSYNSPLHF
TRBJ1-5 | TRBV5-1 | NA | TRBD1 | TGCGCCAGCAGCCCAGGACAGGGGGCCTATCAGCCCCAGCATTTT | CASSPGQGAYQPQHF
TRBJ1-5 | TRBV3-1/TRBV3-2 | NA | NA | TGTGCCAGCAGCCCCTCGACAGGAACAGGCAATCAGCCCCAGCATTTT | CASSPSTGTGNQPQHF
TRBJ2-7 | TRBV28 | NA | NA | TGTGCCAGCTGCTCACAGGGCCAGGGGTACGAGCAGTACTTC | CASCSQGQGYEQYF
TRBJ2-7 | TRBV27 | many | TRBD2 | TGTGCCAGCAGACCGACCGGGACTAGCGGCTCCTACGAGCAGTACTTC | CASRPTGTSGSYEQYF
TRBJ2-1 | TRBV12-5 | NA | TRBD2 | TGTGCTAGTGGTTTGTGGGCCGGGACTAGAATGTTGGAGCAGTTCTTC | CASGLWAGTRMLEQFF
TRBJ1-2 | TRBV6-5 | NA | TRBD1 | TGTGCCAGCAGTTATAGGGCAGGGGGAGGCTATGGCTACACCTTC | CASSYRAGGGYGYTF
TRBJ2-3 | TRBV28 | NA | NA | TGTGCCAGCAGTCGGCTAGTGGCCACAGATACGCAGTATTTT | CASSRLVATDTQYF
TRBJ1-4 | TRBV6-5 | once | TRBD1 | TGTGCCACGTGGGGACAGGGCAATGAAAAACTGTTTTTT | CATWGQGNEKLFF
TRBJ2-7 | TRBV3-1/TRBV3-2 | NA | TRBD2 | TGTGCCAGCAGCCAAGTATCCAGCGGGGGGGCCATCGAGCAGTACTTC | CASSQVSSGGAIEQYF
TRBJ2-1 | TRBV5-6 | NA | TRBD1 | TGTGCCAGCAGCTTGGAAGGACAGGGGGCGTACAATGAGCAGTTCTTC | CASSLEGQGAYNEQFF
TRBJ1-1 | TRBV5-4 | few | NA | TGTGCCAGCAAGGGAGGGGAAAACACTGAAGCTTTCTTT | CASKGGENTEAFF
TRBJ1-6 | TRBV20-1 | NA | NA | TGCAGTGCTAGTAGGGGGATAAATTCACCCCTCCACTTT | CSASRGINSPLHF
TRBJ2-1 | TRBV9 | NA | TRBD2 | TGTGCCAGCAGCCCCGGGGGGGTCGGAATCAATGAGCAGTTCTTC | CASSPGGVGINEQFF
TRBJ2-3 | TRBV7-6 | NA | TRBD2 | TGTGCCAGCAGCTTTAGACCACTAGCGAAGGGGACAGATACGCAGTATTTT | CASSFRPLAKGTDTQYF
TRBJ1-1 | TRBV6-5 | NA | TRBD1 | TGTGCCAGCAGTTACGGGGACAGGGGCACTGAAGCTTTCTTT | CASSYGDRGTEAFF
TRBJ2-1 | TRBV6-5 | NA | NA | TGTGCCAGCAGTTACTCAGAGGGTTACAATGAGCAGTTCTTC | CASSYSEGYNEQFF
TRBJ2-1 | TRBV5-4 | NA | TRBD1 | TGTGCCAGCAGCTTGTACACAGGGGGTGCCAATGAGCAGTTCTTC | CASSLYTGGANEQFF
TRBJ2-7 | TRBV7-8 | NA | NA | TGTGCCAGCAGCCCTCGACAGGGGAGGGTCTACGAGCAGTACTTC | CASSPRQGRVYEQYF
TRBJ1-1 | TRBV7-2 | NA | NA | TGTGCCAGCAGCTTATACAGGTGGGGGGAATTCAGGAACACTGAAGCTTTCTTT | CASSLYRWGEFRNTEAFF
TRBJ2-1 | TRBV15 | NA | TRBD1 | TGTGCCACCAGCGGCCGATCCGGGACAGGGGCCAATGAGCAGTTCTTC | CATSGRSGTGANEQFF
TRBJ1-4 | TRBV2 | NA | NA | TGTGCCAGCAGTGGGACAGTCGGTGAAAAACTGTTTTTT | CASSGTVGEKLFF
TRBJ1-5 | TRBV6-2/TRBV6-3 | NA | NA | TGTGCCAGCAGTTCGGAGGGCTTCAATCAGCCCCAGCATTTT | CASSSEGFNQPQHF